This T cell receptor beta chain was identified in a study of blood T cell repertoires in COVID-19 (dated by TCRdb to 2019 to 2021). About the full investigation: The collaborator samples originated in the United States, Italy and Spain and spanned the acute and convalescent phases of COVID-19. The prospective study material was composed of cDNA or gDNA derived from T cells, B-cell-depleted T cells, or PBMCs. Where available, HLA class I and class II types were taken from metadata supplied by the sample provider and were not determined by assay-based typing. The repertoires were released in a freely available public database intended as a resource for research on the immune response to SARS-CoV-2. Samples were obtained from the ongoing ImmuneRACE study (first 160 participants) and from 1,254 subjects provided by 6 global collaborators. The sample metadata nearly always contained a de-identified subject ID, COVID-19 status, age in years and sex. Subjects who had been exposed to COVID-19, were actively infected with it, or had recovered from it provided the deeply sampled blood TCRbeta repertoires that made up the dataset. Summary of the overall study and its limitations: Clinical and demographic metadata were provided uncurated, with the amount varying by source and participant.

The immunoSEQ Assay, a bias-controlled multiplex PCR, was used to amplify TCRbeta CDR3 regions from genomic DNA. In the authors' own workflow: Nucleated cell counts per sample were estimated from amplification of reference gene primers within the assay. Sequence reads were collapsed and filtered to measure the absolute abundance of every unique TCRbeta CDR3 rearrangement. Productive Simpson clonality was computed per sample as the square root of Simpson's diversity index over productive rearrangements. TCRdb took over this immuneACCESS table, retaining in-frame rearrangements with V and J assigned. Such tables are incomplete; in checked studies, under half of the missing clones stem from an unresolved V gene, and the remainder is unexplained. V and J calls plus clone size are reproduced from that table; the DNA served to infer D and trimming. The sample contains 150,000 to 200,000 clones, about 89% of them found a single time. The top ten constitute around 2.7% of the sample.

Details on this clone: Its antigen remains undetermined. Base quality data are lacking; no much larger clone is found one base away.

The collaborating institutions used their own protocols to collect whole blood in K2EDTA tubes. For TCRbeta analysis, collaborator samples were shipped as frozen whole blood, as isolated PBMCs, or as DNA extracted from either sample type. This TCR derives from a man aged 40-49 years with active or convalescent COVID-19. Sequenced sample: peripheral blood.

The CDR3 region reads CASSFVRGTYNEQFF. The nucleotide sequence reads as follows: TGTGCCAGCAGTTTTGTCAGGGGGACCTACAATGAGCAGTTCTTC. The chain is assembled from TRBV28 and TRBJ2-1; 7 middle bases align to TRBD1. Based on the germline V gene, the CDR1 and CDR2 sequences are MDHEN and SYDVKM. From the cysteine up to the phenylalanine, the CDR3 has a length of 15 residues. Only CDR3 DNA is held: 45 bases, read in frame from base 1. V and J are trimmed by 3 bases and 2 bases, and the gene matches miss 4 bases of the junction.